One sample yielded the 9 T cell receptor beta chains listed below, sequenced in a study of beta chain features in type 1 diabetes. The study reverse transcribed the entire isolated RNA, so it sequenced expressed TCRB transcripts. Clones were read by immunoSEQ multiplex PCR, and TCRdb kept only the in-frame ones, dropping some. The repertoire holds about 220,000 clones, with under 13% as singletons. Material for sequencing was central memory CD4+ T cells from blood. The receptors were gathered from a man aged 18 to 30 in good health.

This clone was observed a handful of times. The genes are TRBV9 and TRBJ1-1, with D hard to call. V gave up 0 bases and J gave up 0 bases, with 12 bases separating them. In germline, CDR1 is SGDLS, CDR2 YYNGEE. This CDR3 is built from 16 residues. The DNA of the CDR3 is TGTGCCAGCAGCGTAGGAGGGTCCGCCATGAACACTGAAGCTTTCTTT. It yields the protein CASSVGGSAMNTEAFF.

This clone was counted only a few times. CDR3 protein: CASSPGTARIAFF. CDR3 nucleotides: TGTGCCAGCAGCCCCGGGACAGCAAGGATAGCTTTCTTT. The chain is built from TRBV5-6 and TRBJ1-1, with 7 bases that match TRBD1. V dropped 4 bases and J dropped 10; count of bases not matched to a gene: 10. Germline V gene data show CDR1 as SGHDT and CDR2 as YYEEEE. CDR3 length: 13 residues.

This sequence joins TRBV5-1 and TRBJ2-2; D is undetermined. The CDR3 covers 11 residues. CDR1 is SGHRS, CDR2 YFSETQ, per germline. With 5 bases removed from V and 2 bases from J, the gap between germline ends came to 1 base. In DNA, the CDR3 is TGCGCCAGCAGTAACACCGGGGAGCTGTTTTTT. Amino acids: CASSNTGELFF.

This clone was picked up many times. The chain uses TRBV20-1 and TRBJ2-7; D not certain. V dropped 4 bases and J dropped 6 bases, with 7 bases sitting between them. This CDR3 region has 10 residues. Germline CDR1 and CDR2: DFQATT and SNEGSKA (reference sequence). CDR3 protein: CSAIFGEQYF. The CDR3, as DNA: TGCAGTGCTATTTTCGGCGAGCAGTACTTC.

The chain combines TRBV2 with TRBJ2-4, with D tentatively TRBD1 or TRBD2 (5 bases each). The germline V gene has CDR1 SNHLY and CDR2 FYNNEI. This CDR3 is 13 amino acids long. Trimming took 7 bases from V and 3 from J, leaving 10 bases between them. This CDR3 is CASKLGDKNIQYF. Written as DNA, the CDR3 is TGTGCCAGCAAACTAGGGGACAAAAACATTCAGTACTTC. The whole variable domain, remainder taken from reference TRBV2 and TRBJ2-4, is EPEVTQTPSHQVTQMGQEVILRCVPISNHLYFYWYRQILGQKVEFLVSFYNNEISEKSEIFDDQFSVERPDGSNFTLKIRSTKLEDSAMYFCASKLGDKNIQYFGAGTRLSVL.

This clone was observed a few times. The CDR3, as DNA: TGTGCCAGCAGCTTAGCGCCCGCGAACAATGAGCAGTTCTTC. It codes for CASSLAPANNEQFF. The genes are TRBV7-2 and TRBJ2-1; no clear D gene. Germline lookup yields CDR1 SGHTA and CDR2 FQGNSA. The CDR3 runs 14 residues. With 0 bases removed from V and 5 bases from J, the gap between germline ends came to 8 bases.

The table lists this clone with many counts. The chain links TRBV5-6 to TRBJ1-2; D gene unclear. V lost 0 bases and J 2 bases, leaving 2 bases between the germline ends. From germline, CDR1 is SGHDT and CDR2 YYEEEE. The CDR3 extends over 12 amino acids. The CDR3 loop reads CASSLDNYGYTF. CDR3 nucleotide sequence: TGTGCCAGCAGCTTGGACAACTATGGCTACACCTTC.

The chain recombines TRBV28 with TRBJ2-5; 8 positions match TRBD2. Per the germline V gene, CDR1 is MDHEN and CDR2 is SYDVKM. The CDR3 is 15 residues long. The V and J ends lost 1 base and 4 bases, in that order; junction bases with no gene match: 5. CDR3 DNA sequence: TGTGCCAGCAGTTTATCGGGACTAGAGGGAGAGACCCAGTACTTC. Protein sequence: CASSLSGLEGETQYF.

CDR3 protein: CASSSVEGGDQYEQYF. The CDR3 bases are TGTGCCAGCAGCTCCGTCGAGGGGGGTGATCAGTACGAGCAGTACTTC. This chain connects TRBV11-1 to TRBJ2-7, with D perhaps TRBD1 or TRBD2 (6 bases each). The V gene lost 4 bases and the J gene lost 4 bases, with 20 bases spanning the gap. The CDR3 has 16 residues. Germline V CDR1 and CDR2: SGHAT, FQDESV (reference sequence).